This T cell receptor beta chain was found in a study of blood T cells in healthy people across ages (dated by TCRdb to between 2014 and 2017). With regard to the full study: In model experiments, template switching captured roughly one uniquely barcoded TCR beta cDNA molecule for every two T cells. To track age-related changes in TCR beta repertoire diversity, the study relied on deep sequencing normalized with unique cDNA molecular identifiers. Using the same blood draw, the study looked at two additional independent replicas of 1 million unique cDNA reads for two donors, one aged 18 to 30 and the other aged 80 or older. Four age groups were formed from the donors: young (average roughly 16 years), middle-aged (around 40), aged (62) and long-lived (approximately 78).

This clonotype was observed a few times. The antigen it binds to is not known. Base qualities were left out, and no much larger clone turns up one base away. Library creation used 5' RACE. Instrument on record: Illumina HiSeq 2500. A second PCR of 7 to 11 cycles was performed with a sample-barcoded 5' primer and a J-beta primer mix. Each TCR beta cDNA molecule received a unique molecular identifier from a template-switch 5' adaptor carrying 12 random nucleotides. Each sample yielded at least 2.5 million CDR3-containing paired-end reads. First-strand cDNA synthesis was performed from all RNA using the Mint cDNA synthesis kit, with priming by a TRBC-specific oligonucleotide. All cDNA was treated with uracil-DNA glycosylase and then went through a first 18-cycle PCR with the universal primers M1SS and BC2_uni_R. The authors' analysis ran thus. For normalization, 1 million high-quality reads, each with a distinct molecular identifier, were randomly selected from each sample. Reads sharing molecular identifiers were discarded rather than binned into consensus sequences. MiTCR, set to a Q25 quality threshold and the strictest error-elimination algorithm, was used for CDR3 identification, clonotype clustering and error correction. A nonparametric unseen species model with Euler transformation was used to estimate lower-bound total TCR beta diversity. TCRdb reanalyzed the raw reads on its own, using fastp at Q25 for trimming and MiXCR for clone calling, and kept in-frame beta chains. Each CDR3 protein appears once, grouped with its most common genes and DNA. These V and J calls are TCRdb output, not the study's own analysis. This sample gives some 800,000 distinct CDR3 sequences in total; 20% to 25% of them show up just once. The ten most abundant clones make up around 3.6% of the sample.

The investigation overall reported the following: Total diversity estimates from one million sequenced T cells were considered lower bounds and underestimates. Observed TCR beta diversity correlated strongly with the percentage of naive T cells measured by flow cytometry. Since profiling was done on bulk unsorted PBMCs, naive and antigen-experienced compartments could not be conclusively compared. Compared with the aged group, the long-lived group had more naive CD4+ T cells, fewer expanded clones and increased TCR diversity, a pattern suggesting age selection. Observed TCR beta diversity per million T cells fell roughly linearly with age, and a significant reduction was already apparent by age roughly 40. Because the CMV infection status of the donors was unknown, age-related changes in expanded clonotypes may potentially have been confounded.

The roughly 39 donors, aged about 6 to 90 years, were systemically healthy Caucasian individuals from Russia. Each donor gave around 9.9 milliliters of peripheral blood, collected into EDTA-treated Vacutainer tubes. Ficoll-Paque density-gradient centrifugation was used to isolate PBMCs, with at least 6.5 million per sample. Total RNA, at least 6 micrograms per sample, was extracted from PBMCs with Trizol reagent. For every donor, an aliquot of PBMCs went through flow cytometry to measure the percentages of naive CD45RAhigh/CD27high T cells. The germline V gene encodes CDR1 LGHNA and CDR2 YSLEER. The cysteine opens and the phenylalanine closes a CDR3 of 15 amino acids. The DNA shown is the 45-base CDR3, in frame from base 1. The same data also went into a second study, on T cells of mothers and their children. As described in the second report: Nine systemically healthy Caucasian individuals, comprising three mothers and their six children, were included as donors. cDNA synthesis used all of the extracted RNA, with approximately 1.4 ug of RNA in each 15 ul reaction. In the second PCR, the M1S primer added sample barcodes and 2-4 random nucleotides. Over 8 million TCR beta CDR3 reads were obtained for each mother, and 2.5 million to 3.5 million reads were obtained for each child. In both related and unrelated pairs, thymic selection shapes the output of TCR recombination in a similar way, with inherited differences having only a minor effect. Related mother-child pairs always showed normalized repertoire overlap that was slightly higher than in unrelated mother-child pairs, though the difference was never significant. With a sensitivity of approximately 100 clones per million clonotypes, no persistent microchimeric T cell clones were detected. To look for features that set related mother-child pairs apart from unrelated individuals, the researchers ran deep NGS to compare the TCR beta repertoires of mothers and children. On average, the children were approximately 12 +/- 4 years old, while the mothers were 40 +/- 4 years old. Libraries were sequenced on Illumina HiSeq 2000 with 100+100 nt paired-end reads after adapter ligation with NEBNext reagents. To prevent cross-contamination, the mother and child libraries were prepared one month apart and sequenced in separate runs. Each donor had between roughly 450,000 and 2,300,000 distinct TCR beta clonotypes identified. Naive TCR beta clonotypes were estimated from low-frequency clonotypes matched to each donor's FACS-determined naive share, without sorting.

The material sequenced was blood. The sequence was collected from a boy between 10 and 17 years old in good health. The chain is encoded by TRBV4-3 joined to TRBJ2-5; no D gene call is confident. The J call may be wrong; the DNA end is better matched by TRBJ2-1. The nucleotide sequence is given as TGCGCCAGCAGCCAAGGAGAGCTTTTATACAATGAGCAGTTCTTC. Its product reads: CASSQGELLYNEQFF.